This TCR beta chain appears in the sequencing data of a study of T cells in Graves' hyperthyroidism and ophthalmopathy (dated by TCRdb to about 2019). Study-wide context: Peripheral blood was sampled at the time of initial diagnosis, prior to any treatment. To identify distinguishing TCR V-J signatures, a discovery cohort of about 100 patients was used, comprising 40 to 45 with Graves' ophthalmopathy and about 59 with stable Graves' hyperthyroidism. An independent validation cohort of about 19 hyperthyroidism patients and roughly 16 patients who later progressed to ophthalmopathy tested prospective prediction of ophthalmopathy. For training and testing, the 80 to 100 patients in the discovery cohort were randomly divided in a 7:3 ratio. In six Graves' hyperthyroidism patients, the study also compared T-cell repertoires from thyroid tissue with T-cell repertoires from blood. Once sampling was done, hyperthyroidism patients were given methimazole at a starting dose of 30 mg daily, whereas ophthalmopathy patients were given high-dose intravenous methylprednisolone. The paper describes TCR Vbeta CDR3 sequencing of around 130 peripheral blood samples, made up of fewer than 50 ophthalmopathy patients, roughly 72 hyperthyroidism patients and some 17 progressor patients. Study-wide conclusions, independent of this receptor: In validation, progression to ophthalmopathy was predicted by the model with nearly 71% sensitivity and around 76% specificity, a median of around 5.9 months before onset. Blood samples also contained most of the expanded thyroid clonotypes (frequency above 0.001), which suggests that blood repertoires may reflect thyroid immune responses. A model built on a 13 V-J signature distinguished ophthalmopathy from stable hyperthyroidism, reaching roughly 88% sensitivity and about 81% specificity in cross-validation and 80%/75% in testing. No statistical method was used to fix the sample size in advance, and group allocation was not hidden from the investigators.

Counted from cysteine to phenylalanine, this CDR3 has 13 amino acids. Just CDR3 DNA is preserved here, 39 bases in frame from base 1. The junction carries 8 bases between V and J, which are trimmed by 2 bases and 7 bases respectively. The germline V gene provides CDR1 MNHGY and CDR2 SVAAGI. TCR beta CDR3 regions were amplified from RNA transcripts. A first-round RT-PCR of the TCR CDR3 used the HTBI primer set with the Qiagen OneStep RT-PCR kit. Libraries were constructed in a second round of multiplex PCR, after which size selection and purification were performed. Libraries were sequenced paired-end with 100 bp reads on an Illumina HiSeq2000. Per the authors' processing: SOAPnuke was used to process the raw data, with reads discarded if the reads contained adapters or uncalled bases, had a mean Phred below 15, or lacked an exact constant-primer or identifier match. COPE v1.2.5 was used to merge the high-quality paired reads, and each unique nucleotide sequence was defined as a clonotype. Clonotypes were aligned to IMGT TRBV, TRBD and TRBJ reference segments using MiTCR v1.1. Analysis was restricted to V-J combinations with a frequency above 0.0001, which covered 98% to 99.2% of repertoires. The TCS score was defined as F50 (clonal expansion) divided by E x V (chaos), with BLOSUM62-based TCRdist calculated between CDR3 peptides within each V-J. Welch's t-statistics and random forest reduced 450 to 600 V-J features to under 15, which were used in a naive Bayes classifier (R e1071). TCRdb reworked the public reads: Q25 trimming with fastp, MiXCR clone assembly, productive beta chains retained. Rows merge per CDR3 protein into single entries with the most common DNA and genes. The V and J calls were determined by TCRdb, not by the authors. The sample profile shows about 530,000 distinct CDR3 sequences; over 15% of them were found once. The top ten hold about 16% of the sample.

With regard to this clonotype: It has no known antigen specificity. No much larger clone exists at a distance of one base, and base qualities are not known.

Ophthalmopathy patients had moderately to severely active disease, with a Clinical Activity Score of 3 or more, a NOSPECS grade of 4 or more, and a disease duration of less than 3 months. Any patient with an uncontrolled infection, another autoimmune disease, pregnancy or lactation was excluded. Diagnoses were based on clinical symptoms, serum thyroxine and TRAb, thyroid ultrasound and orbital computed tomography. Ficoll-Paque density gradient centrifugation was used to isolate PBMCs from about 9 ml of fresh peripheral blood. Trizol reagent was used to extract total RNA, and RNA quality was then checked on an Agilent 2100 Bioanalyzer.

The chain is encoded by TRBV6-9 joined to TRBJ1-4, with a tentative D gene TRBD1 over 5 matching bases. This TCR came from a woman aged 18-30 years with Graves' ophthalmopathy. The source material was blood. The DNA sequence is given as TGTGCCAGCAGTTATCGGGACGGTGAAAAACTGTTTTTT. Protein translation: CASSYRDGEKLFF.